The 3 T cell receptor beta chains reported below all come from one sample, sequenced in a study of T cell responses to AZD1222 COVID-19 vaccine. Repertoires were generated with immunoSEQ multiplex PCR, while TCRdb's copy carries only in-frame clones and drops some. The table lists 100,000 to 130,000 clones, about 86% of them singletons. The material sequenced was peripheral blood, taken on day 0 of AZD1222 vaccination. Source of these receptors: an adult in good health.

This clone was observed a handful of times. V gene TRBV2 combines with J gene TRBJ2-2; a weak D match, TRBD2 (7 bases). The CDR3 is 13 residues long. Per germline, CDR1 SNHLY and CDR2 FYNNEI. Trimming removed 2 bases from V and 9 bases from J, with 10 bases in between. CDR3 coding DNA: TGTGCCAGCAGTGAAACGGGGGGCCGGGAGCTGTTTTTT. Its translation is CASSETGGRELFF.

The rearrangement uses TRBV7-2 and TRBJ2-7; TRBD2 matches 14 bases. The trim removed 4 bases at V and 12 bases at J, leaving 14 bases unmatched. The CDR3 covers 16 residues. Germline-derived CDR1 and CDR2 are SGHTA and FQGNSA. The CDR3 sequence is CASSYAPGTSGGPRYF. The CDR3 DNA reads as TGTGCCAGCAGCTACGCCCCCGGGACTAGCGGGGGTCCGCGGTACTTC.

This chain connects TRBV11-2 to TRBJ1-3; D might be TRBD1 (5 bases). From germline, CDR1 is SGHAT and CDR2 FQNNGV. CDR3 size: 15 residues. Trimming left V 2 bases short and J 0 bases short, with 8 bases between. The CDR3 DNA reads TGTGCCAGCAGCTTAAGGGGACTCTCTGGAAACACCATATATTTT. It encodes CASSLRGLSGNTIYF.